This T cell receptor (beta chain) appears in the sequencing data of a study of shared clonotypes between healthy human individuals. Whole-study findings and limits: Naive subsets generally exceeded memory subsets in estimated richness.

The V and J ends lost 5 bases and 7 bases respectively, with 9 bases between them. The CDR3 runs to 12 residues. Germline V gene sequence: CDR1 SGHNT, CDR2 YENEEA. The study drew its donors from healthy HIV-negative adults without recent acute infections or vaccinations. The protocol was immunoSEQ multiplex PCR, while the TCRdb copy is restricted to in-frame clones and leaves out a portion. This sample yields some 660,000 clones, of which 55% to 85% are seen a single time; around 1.8% belongs to the top ten. About this clone itself: Its antigen is unidentified.

The chain has TRBV11-3 and TRBJ2-1; D not certain. The source is a woman in her twenties or thirties in good health. The sequenced sample was memory CD4+ T cells sorted from blood. Subset denoted: CD45RA-negative fraction. CDR3 in amino acids: CASSHLENEQFF. For the CDR3, the DNA is TGTGCCAGCAGCCATCTCGAGAATGAGCAGTTCTTC.